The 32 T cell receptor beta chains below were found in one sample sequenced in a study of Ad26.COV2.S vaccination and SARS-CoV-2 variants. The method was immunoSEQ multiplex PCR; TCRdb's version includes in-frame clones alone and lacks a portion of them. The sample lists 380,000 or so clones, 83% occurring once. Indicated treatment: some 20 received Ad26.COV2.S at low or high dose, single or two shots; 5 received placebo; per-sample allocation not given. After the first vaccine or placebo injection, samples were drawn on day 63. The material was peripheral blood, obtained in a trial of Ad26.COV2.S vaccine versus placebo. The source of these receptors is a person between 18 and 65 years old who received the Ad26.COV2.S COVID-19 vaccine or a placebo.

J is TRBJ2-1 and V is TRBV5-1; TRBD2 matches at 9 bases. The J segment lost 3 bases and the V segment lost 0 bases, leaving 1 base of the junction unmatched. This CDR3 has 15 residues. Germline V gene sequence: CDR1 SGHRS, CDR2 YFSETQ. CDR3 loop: CASSLERGDYNEQFF. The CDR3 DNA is TGCGCCAGCAGCTTGGAGCGGGGGGACTACAATGAGCAGTTCTTC.

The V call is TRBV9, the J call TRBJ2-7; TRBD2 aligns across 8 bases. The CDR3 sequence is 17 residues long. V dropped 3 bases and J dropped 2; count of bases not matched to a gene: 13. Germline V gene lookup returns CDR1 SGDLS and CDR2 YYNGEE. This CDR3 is CASSAFVEGSGAYEQYF. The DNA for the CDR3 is TGTGCCAGCAGCGCTTTCGTAGAGGGTAGCGGGGCCTACGAGCAGTACTTC.

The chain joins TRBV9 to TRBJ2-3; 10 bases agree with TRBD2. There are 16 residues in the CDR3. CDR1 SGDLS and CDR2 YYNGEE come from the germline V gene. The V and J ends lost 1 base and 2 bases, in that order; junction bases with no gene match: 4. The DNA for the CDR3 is TGTGCCAGCAGCGTACAGCGGGGGGGCCTCACAGATACGCAGTATTTT. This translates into CASSVQRGGLTDTQYF.

Here the CDR3 DNA reads TGTGCCTGGAGCGGAACAAGAAAAATCTATGGCTACACCTTC. Its translation is CAWSGTRKIYGYTF. The chain links TRBV30 to TRBJ1-2; D call uncertain. The germline gives CDR1 GTSNPN, CDR2 SVGIG (reference sequence). Trimming shortened V by 3 bases and J by 4 bases, and 15 bases separated the two germline ends. The CDR3 length is 14 residues.

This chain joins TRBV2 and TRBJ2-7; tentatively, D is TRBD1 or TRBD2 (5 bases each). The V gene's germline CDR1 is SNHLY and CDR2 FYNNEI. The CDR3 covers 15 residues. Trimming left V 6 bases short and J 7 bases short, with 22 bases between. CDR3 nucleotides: TGTGCCAGCAGCGCCACCGGGACCGGTGGAGGAGAGCAGTACTTC. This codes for CASSATGTGGGEQYF. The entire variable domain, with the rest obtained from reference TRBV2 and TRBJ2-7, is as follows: EPEVTQTPSHQVTQMGQEVILRCVPISNHLYFYWYRQILGQKVEFLVSFYNNEISEKSEIFDDQFSVERPDGSNFTLKIRSTKLEDSAMYFCASSATGTGGGEQYFGPGTRLTVT.

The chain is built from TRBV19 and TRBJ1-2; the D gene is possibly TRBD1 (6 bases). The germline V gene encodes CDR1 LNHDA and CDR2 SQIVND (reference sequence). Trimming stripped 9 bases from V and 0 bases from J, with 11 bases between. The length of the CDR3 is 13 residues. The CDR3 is CASRDNPNYGYTF. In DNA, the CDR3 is TGTGCCAGCCGGGACAACCCTAACTATGGCTACACCTTC. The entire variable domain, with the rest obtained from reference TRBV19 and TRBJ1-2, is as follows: DGGITQSPKYLFRKEGQNVTLSCEQNLNHDAMYWYRQDPGQGLRLIYYSQIVNDFQKGDIAEGYSVSREKKESFPLTVTSAQKNPTAFYLCASRDNPNYGYTFGSGTRLTVV.

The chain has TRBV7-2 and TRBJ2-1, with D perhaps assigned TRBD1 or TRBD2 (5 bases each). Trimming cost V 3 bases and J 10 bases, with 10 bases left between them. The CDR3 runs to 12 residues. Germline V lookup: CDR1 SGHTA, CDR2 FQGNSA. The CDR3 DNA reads TGTGCCAGCAGCTTGAGGGGTAAAGAGCAGTTCTTC. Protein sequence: CASSLRGKEQFF.

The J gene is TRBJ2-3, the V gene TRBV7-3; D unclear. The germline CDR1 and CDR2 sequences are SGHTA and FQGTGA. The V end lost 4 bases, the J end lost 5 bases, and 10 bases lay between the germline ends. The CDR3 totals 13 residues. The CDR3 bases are TGTGCCAGCAGCTCCGAACCCGTAGATACGCAGTATTTT. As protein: CASSSEPVDTQYF.

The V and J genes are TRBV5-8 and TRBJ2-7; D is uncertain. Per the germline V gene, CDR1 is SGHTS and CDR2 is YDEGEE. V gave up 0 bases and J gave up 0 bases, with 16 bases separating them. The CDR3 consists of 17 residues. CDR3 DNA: TGTGCCAGCAGCTTGGATTTCCGACTGAGGAGCTCCTACGAGCAGTACTTC. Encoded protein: CASSLDFRLRSSYEQYF.

CDR3 DNA sequence: TGCAGCGTTGGCCAGGGTTCTAACACTGAAGCTTTCTTT. Residues: CSVGQGSNTEAFF. This chain joins TRBV29-1 and TRBJ1-1; maybe TRBD1 (5 bases). The CDR3 contains 13 residues. Deletions cut 4 bases from V and 2 bases from J, with 11 bases between. Germline V gene data show CDR1 as SQVTM and CDR2 as ANQGSEA.

The CDR3 spells CASSLTAYASRQYF. DNA for the CDR3: TGTGCCAGCAGCCTGACAGCATACGCATCCCGGCAGTACTTC. This chain links TRBV11-2 with TRBJ2-7; tentatively, D is TRBD1 (5 bases). The CDR3 is 14 residues long. CDR1 and CDR2 from the germline V gene are SGHAT and FQNNGV. The germline V and J ends were trimmed by 5 bases and 9 bases, with 20 bases remaining between them.

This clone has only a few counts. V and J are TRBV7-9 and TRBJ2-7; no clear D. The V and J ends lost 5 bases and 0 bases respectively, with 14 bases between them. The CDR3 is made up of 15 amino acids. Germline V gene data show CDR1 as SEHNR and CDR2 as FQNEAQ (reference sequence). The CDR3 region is CASSLSPTISYEQYF. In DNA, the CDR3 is TGTGCCAGCAGCCTGAGCCCGACAATCTCCTACGAGCAGTACTTC.

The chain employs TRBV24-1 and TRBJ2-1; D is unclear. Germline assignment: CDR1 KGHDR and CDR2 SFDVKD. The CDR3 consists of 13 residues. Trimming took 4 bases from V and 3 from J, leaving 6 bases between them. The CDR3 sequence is CATSDPYYNEQFF. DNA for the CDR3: TGTGCCACCAGTGACCCGTACTACAATGAGCAGTTCTTC.

The CDR3 here is CASDWTHGTEAFF. The CDR3 nucleotides read TGTGCCAGCGACTGGACTCATGGGACTGAAGCTTTCTTT. The rearrangement joins TRBV28 to TRBJ1-1; no clear D. The germline gives CDR1 MDHEN, CDR2 SYDVKM. The V end lost 8 bases, the J end lost 5 bases, and 15 bases lay between the germline ends. This CDR3 contains 13 residues. The variable domain in full, with the rest retrieved from reference TRBV28 and TRBJ1-1, is DVKVTQSSRYLVKRTGEKVFLECVQDMDHENMFWYRQDPGLGLRLIYFSYDVKMKEKGDIPEGYSVSREKKERFSLILESASTNQTSMYLCASDWTHGTEAFFGQGTRLTVV.

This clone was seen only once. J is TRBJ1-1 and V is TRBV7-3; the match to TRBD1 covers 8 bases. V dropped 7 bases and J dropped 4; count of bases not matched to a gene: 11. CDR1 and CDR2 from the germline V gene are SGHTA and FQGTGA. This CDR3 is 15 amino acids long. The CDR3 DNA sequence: TGTGCCAGCACCCTGGACAGGGCGGGAAGCACTGAAGCTTTCTTT. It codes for CASTLDRAGSTEAFF.

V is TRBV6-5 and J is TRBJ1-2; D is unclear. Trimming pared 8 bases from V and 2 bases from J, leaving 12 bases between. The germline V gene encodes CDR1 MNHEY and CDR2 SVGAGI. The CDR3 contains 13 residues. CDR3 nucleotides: TGTGCCAGCGGCTCTGGGTGGAACTATGGCTACACCTTC. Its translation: CASGSGWNYGYTF.

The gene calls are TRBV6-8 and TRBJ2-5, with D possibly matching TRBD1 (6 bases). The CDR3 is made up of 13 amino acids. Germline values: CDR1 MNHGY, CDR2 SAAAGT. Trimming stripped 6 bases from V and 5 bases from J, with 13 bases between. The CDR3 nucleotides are TGTGCCAGCAGATCACACAGGGTGGAGACCCAGTACTTC. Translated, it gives CASRSHRVETQYF.

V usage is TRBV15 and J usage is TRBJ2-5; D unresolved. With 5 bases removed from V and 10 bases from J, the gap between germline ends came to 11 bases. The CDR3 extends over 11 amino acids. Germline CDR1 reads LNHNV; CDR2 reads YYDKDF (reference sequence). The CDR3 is CATSSTWGQYF. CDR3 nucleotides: TGTGCCACCAGCTCTACTTGGGGCCAGTACTTC.

The CDR3 nucleotides are TGCGCCAGCAGCCAAGGGGGGTTTGGCTACACCTTC. Translated, it gives CASSQGGFGYTF. This rearrangement joins TRBV4-1 to TRBJ1-2, with D possibly being TRBD1 (5 bases). The germline V and J ends were trimmed by 1 base and 7 bases, with 7 bases remaining between them. The CDR3 runs 12 residues. Germline values: CDR1 MGHRA, CDR2 YSYEKL.

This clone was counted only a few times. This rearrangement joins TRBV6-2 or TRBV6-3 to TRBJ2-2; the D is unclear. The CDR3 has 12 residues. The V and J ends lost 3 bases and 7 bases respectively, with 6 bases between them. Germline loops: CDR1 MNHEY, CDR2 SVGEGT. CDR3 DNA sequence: TGTGCCAGCAGTTATTCAGTCGGGGAGCTGTTTTTT. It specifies CASSYSVGELFF.

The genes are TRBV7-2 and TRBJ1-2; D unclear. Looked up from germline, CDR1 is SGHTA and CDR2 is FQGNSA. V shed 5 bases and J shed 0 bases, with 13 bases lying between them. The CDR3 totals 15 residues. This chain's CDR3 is CASSPPSTANYGYTF. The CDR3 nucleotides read TGTGCCAGCAGCCCGCCCTCGACGGCTAACTATGGCTACACCTTC.

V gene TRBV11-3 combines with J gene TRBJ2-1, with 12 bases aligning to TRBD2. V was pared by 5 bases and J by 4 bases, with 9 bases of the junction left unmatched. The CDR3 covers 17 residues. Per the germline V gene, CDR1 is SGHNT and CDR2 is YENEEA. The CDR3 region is CASSIIRTSGNYNEQFF. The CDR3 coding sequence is TGTGCCAGCAGCATCATCAGGACTAGCGGGAATTACAATGAGCAGTTCTTC.

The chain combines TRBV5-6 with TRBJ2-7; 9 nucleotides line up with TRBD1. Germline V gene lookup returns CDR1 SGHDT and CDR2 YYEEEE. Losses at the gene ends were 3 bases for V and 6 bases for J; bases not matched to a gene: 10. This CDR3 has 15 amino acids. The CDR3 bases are TGTGCCAGCAGCTCTTCACGGGGGACAGGGCTCGAGCAGTACTTC. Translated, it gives CASSSSRGTGLEQYF. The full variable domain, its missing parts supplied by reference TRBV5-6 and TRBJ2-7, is DAGVTQSPTHLIKTRGQQVTLRCSPKSGHDTVSWYQQALGQGPQFIFQYYEEEERQRGNFPDRFSGHQFPNYSSELNVNALLLGDSALYLCASSSSRGTGLEQYFGPGTRLTVT.

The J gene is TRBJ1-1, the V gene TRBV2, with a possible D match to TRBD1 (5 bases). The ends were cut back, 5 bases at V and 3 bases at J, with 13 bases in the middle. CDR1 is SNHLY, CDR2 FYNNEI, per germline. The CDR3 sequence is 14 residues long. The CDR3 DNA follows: TGTGCCAGCAGTAACAGTATGGGGGACACTGAAGCTTTCTTT. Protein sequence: CASSNSMGDTEAFF.

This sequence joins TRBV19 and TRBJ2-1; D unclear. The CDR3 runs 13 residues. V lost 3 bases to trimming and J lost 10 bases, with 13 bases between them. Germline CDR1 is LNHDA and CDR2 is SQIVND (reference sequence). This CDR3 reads CASSIGSYPEQFF. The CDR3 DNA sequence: TGTGCCAGTAGTATTGGATCGTACCCGGAGCAGTTCTTC.

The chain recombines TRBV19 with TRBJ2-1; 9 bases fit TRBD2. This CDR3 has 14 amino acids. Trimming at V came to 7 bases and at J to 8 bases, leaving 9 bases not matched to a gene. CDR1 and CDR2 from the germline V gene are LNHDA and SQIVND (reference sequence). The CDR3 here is CASKALAGVYEQFF. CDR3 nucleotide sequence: TGTGCCAGTAAGGCACTAGCGGGCGTCTATGAGCAGTTCTTC.

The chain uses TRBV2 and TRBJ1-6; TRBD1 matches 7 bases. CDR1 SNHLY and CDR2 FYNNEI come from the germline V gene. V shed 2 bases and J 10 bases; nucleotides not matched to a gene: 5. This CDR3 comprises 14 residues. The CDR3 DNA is TGTGCCAGCAGTGAAAGAGGGGGCAGGTCACCCCTCCACTTT. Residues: CASSERGGRSPLHF.

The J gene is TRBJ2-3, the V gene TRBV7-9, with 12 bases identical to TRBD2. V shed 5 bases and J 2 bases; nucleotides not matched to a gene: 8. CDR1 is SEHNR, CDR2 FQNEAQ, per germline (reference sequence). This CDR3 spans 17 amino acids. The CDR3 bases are TGTGCCAGCAGCCCGCGCCGACTAGCGGGAGACACAGATACGCAGTATTTT. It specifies CASSPRRLAGDTDTQYF.

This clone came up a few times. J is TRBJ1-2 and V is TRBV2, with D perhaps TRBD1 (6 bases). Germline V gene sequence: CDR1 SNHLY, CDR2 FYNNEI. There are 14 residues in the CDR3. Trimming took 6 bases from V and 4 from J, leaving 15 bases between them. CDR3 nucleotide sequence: TGTGCCAGCAGCCTACAGGGTCCCCTCTATGGCTACACCTTC. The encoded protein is CASSLQGPLYGYTF.

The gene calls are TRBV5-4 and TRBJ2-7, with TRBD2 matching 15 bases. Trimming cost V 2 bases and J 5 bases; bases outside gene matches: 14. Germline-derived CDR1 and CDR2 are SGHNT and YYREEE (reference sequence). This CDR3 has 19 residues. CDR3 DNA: TGTGCCAGCAGCTTCTTAGGACTAGCGGGAGGGCCCTCTATGAACGAGCAGTACTTC. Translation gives CASSFLGLAGGPSMNEQYF.

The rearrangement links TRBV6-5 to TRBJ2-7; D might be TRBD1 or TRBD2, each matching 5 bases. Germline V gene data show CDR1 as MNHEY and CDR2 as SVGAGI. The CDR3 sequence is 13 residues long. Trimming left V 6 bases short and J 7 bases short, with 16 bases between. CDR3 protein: CASRGQGAREQYF. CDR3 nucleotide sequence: TGTGCCAGCAGAGGTCAGGGAGCTCGGGAGCAGTACTTC.

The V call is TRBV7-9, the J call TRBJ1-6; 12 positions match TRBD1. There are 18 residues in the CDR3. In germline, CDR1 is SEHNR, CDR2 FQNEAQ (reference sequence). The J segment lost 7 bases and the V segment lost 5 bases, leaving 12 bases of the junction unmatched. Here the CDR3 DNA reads TGTGCCAGCAGCCATACGCCGGGACAGGGGGCACTGAATTCACCCCTCCACTTT. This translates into CASSHTPGQGALNSPLHF.